Given below is one T cell receptor beta chain in context. Other DNA variants within this sample encode the same CDR3. Germline CDR1 and CDR2: MNHEY and SVGAGI. V was pared by 2 bases and J by 1 base, with 9 bases between. This CDR3 has 15 residues. The sample originates from a study of shared clonotypes between healthy human individuals. The method was immunoSEQ multiplex PCR; TCRdb's version includes in-frame clones alone and lacks a portion of them. The sample includes 2,100,000 or so clones, 95% seen only once; the top ten take around 0.13%. This chain connects TRBV6-5 to TRBJ1-3, with D perhaps TRBD1 (6 bases). The sequenced material came from naive CD4+ T cells sorted from blood. Subset here: CD45RA+ positively selected. The origin of this receptor is a man younger than 35 in good health. CDR3 coding DNA: TGTGCCAGCAGTTACGAGGGGGTATCTGGAAACACCATATATTTT. Translation gives CASSYEGVSGNTIYF.